This TCR beta chain appears in the sequencing data of a study of T cell clones after liver transplantation. Study context: Third-party-reactive TCRbeta sequences from pre-transplant mixed lymphocyte reactions served as antigen-independent comparators.

This clone was counted only a few times. Trimming left V 2 bases short and J 5 bases short, with 10 bases between. CDR3 length: 13 residues. Germline CDR1 and CDR2: SGHAT and FQDESV (reference sequence). The table came from immunoSEQ multiplex PCR; TCRdb's copy has only in-frame clones and leaves some out. The sample carries around 15,000 clones, about four fifths recorded once. The chain is built from TRBV11-1 and TRBJ2-7; D might be TRBD1 (6 bases). Sequencing used CD8+ T cells from blood, obtained 47 months after liver transplant. The source of this sequence is a human patient who received a liver transplant. Some of the T cells might come from the graft donor. The CDR3 sequence: CASSLTGTHEQYF. The CDR3 coding sequence is TGTGCCAGCAGCTTAACAGGGACCCACGAGCAGTACTTC.